The entry below gives a single TCR beta chain sequence along with its context. What it binds is not known. These data belong to a study of cytomegalovirus exposure and HLA in healthy donors. The wider study: Counted in an early data release were 75 million to 85 million unique TCRs from HLA-typed donors. Points from the study as a whole: Sequencing depth across donors, presence/absence analyses assumed, was roughly uniform. Most subjects' HLA-A and HLA-B alleles were reportedly predicted from TCR beta sequences. Fewer N-insertions (relative to the 666-donor mean) were reportedly seen in an Asian-associated ancestry cluster in a later analysis.

Primers for the PCR totalled 60 Vbeta and 13 Jbeta. Libraries were prepared by immunoSEQ multiplex PCR; TCRdb keeps only in-frame clonotypes and omits some of them. The repertoire holds 100,000 to 150,000 clones, with 65% to 85% as singletons. Germline-derived CDR1 and CDR2 are LGHNA and YSLEER. V gave up 0 bases and J gave up 4 bases; unmatched junction bases: 11. The CDR3 runs to 17 residues. This chain connects TRBV4-3 to TRBJ1-2, with 7 bases fitting TRBD1. The origin of this receptor is a young man in good health and CMV-seropositive. Sequencing was performed on PBMCs. For the CDR3, the DNA is TGCGCCAGCAGCCAAGATCTATCCCAGGGGGGATCCTATGGCTACACCTTC. Protein: CASSQDLSQGGSYGYTF.